This passage covers 28 T cell receptor beta chains from one sample sequenced in a study of blood T cell repertoires in COVID-19. The repertoire was sequenced with immunoSEQ multiplex PCR; TCRdb's copy has only in-frame clones and lacks some. Among around 160,000 clones, roughly 80% were seen once, and the ten largest hold around 40%. The source material was peripheral blood. Every receptor here comes from a human donor in a cohort sampled during active COVID-19.

This chain links TRBV18 with TRBJ1-1; 7 bases agree with TRBD1. Trimming took 3 bases from V and 4 from J; bases not matched to a gene: 11. CDR3 length equals 16 residues. The germline V gene encodes CDR1 KGHSH and CDR2 LQKENI. The chain's CDR3 is CASSPFAQGDSTEAFF. CDR3 sequence (DNA): TGTGCCAGCTCACCTTTCGCGCAGGGGGACAGCACTGAAGCTTTCTTT.

The J gene is TRBJ1-1, the V gene TRBV4-2, with 10 nucleotides matching TRBD1. The CDR3 sequence is 14 residues long. Trimming cost V 4 bases and J 10 bases; bases outside gene matches: 9. Per the germline V gene, CDR1 is LGHNA and CDR2 is YNFKEQ. The CDR3 protein is CASSLGQGGDRAFF. The DNA of the CDR3 is TGTGCCAGCAGCCTTGGACAGGGGGGGGATAGAGCTTTCTTT.

The chain has TRBV5-1 and TRBJ1-2; TRBD1 matches at 9 bases. Germline loops: CDR1 SGHRS, CDR2 YFSETQ. The CDR3 covers 14 residues. The V and J ends lost 3 bases and 8 bases, in that order; junction bases with no gene match: 8. As DNA, the CDR3 is TGCGCCAGCAGCTCACAGGGGGCAACTCAAGGCTACACCTTC. This sequence encodes CASSSQGATQGYTF. Full variable domain (rest looked up from reference TRBV5-1 and TRBJ1-2): KAGVTQTPRYLIKTRGQQVTLSCSPISGHRSVSWYQQTPGQGLQFLFEYFSETQRNKGNFPGRFSGRQFSNSRSEMNVSTLELGDSALYLCASSSQGATQGYTFGSGTRLTVV.

This clone was seen only once. The rearrangement joins TRBV10-3 to TRBJ2-7; possible D gene TRBD1, 5 bases. V shed 10 bases and J shed 2 bases, with 12 bases lying between them. CDR3 size: 12 residues. In germline, CDR1 is ENHRY, CDR2 SYGVKD. Here the CDR3 reads CATRQLTYEQYF. For the CDR3, the DNA is TGTGCCACCCGACAGCTCACCTACGAGCAGTACTTC.

This clone was counted only a few times. The chain is built from TRBV4-1 and TRBJ1-3; D is perhaps TRBD1 (5 bases). Deletions cut 2 bases from V and 1 base from J, with 12 bases between. Germline-derived CDR1 and CDR2 are MGHRA and YSYEKL. This CDR3 is built from 16 residues. The CDR3 bases are TGCGCCAGCAGCCAAAATGACAGACCTTCTGGAAACACCATATATTTT. Translated, it gives CASSQNDRPSGNTIYF.

This chain's CDR3 is CASSSSGYEQYF. CDR3 coding DNA: TGCGCCAGCAGCTCGAGCGGGTACGAGCAGTACTTC. This chain connects TRBV5-1 to TRBJ2-7; TRBD2 is a possible D gene (6 bases). V shed 3 bases and J shed 4 bases, with 8 bases lying between them. The CDR3 consists of 12 residues. CDR1 and CDR2 (germline): SGHRS, YFSETQ. Complete variable domain (other parts from reference TRBV5-1 and TRBJ2-7): KAGVTQTPRYLIKTRGQQVTLSCSPISGHRSVSWYQQTPGQGLQFLFEYFSETQRNKGNFPGRFSGRQFSNSRSEMNVSTLELGDSALYLCASSSSGYEQYFGPGTRLTVT.

The chain couples TRBV19 to TRBJ2-7; 7 bases fit TRBD1. Germline values: CDR1 LNHDA, CDR2 SQIVND (reference sequence). This CDR3 comprises 15 residues. The V and J ends lost 5 bases and 0 bases, in that order; junction bases with no gene match: 7. The CDR3 region is CASSRDSPSSYEQYF. CDR3 nucleotides: TGTGCCAGTAGTCGGGACAGTCCCAGCTCCTACGAGCAGTACTTC.

The chain carries TRBV7-8 and TRBJ1-5, with 7 nucleotides matching TRBD1. CDR3 size: 15 residues. Looked up from germline, CDR1 is SGHVS and CDR2 is FQNEAQ. J lost 5 bases, V lost 5 bases, and 9 bases had no gene match. CDR3: CASSHLDREDQPQHF. CDR3 coding DNA: TGTGCCAGCAGCCACCTTGACAGGGAGGATCAGCCCCAGCATTTT.

V is TRBV28 and J is TRBJ1-1; no reliable D call. The CDR3 contains 14 residues. Trimming shortened V by 7 bases and J by 3 bases, and 15 bases separated the two germline ends. Germline V lookup: CDR1 MDHEN, CDR2 SYDVKM. As DNA, the CDR3 is TGTGCCAGCAAAAGGGCCCCGCGGGACACTGAAGCTTTCTTT. Translating gives CASKRAPRDTEAFF.

This chain connects TRBV3-1 (or the pseudogene TRBV3-2) to TRBJ2-3; 10 nucleotides agree with TRBD1. There are 19 residues in the CDR3. The germline gives CDR1 LGHDT, CDR2 YNNKEL (reference sequence). J gave up 1 base and V 0 bases, and 10 bases lay outside the gene matches. The CDR3 loop is CASSQDGIGTGAGTDTQYF. The CDR3 coding sequence is TGTGCCAGCAGCCAAGACGGTATCGGGACAGGGGCGGGCACAGATACGCAGTATTTT.

V and J are TRBV30 and TRBJ2-2; 14 nucleotides line up with TRBD2. CDR3 size: 19 residues. CDR1 is GTSNPN and CDR2 is SVGIG in the germline V gene (reference sequence). Trimming took 3 bases from V and 4 from J; bases not matched to a gene: 13. The CDR3 DNA reads as TGTGCCTGGAGGCCAGGAGGACTAGCGGGGGGTTTAGGCACCGGGGAGCTGTTTTTT. Encoded protein: CAWRPGGLAGGLGTGELFF.

The chain carries TRBV30 and TRBJ2-7, with D perhaps TRBD1 (6 bases). From germline, CDR1 is GTSNPN and CDR2 SVGIG (reference sequence). The CDR3 sequence is 14 residues long. V was cut by 0 bases and J by 0 bases, with 9 bases left in between. In DNA, the CDR3 is TGTGCCTGGAGTGTAGACAGGTCCTCCTACGAGCAGTACTTC. Residues: CAWSVDRSSYEQYF. The full variable domain, with the rest looked up from reference TRBV30 and TRBJ2-7, is SQTIHQWPATLVQPVGSPLSLECTVEGTSNPNLYWYRQAAGRGLQLLFYSVGIGQISSEVPQNLSASRPQDRQFILSSKKLLLSDSGFYLCAWSVDRSSYEQYFGPGTRLTVT.

The chain is built from TRBV28 and TRBJ1-6; 8 bases fit TRBD1. The germline CDR1 and CDR2 sequences are MDHEN and SYDVKM. The CDR3 is made up of 14 amino acids. Losses at the gene ends were 6 bases for V and 9 bases for J; bases not matched to a gene: 7. The CDR3 nucleotides are TGTGCCAGCAGCACGGACAGGGTTTTTTCACCCCTCCACTTT. Its translation is CASSTDRVFSPLHF.

The rearrangement uses TRBV10-3 and TRBJ2-1, with 8 bases fitting TRBD1. V was clipped by 6 bases and J by 5 bases; unmatched bases: 6. From germline, CDR1 is ENHRY and CDR2 SYGVKD. The CDR3 has 14 amino acids. The CDR3 protein is CAIRHTGGNNEQFF. The CDR3 nucleotides read TGTGCCATCAGGCACACAGGGGGGAACAATGAGCAGTTCTTC.

This chain links TRBV27 with TRBJ1-1; 8 bases align to TRBD1. V dropped 0 bases and J dropped 7; count of bases not matched to a gene: 7. The CDR3 spans 15 residues. CDR1 is MNHEY, CDR2 SMNVEV, per germline (reference sequence). CDR3 DNA sequence: TGTGCCAGCAGTTTATCCCGGACAGGGAGGGTTGAAGCTTTCTTT. It encodes CASSLSRTGRVEAFF.

This clone was detected only once. The chain joins TRBV6-5 to TRBJ2-2; D call uncertain. This CDR3 has 14 amino acids. The ends were cut back, 0 bases at V and 6 bases at J, with 8 bases in the middle. The germline CDR1 and CDR2 sequences are MNHEY and SVGAGI. CDR3 protein: CASSYSSPAGELFF. CDR3 coding DNA: TGTGCCAGCAGTTACTCGAGTCCGGCCGGGGAGCTGTTTTTT.

This clone was observed once. The DNA for the CDR3 is TGCGCCAGCAGCTTGGAGACTAGCGGGAGTCTGTACTTC. It encodes CASSLETSGSLYF. The chain uses TRBV5-1 and TRBJ2-5; 12 bases align to TRBD2. The CDR3 runs 13 residues. The germline V gene encodes CDR1 SGHRS and CDR2 YFSETQ. V lost 0 bases and J lost 13; bases outside the gene matches: 4.

This rearrangement joins TRBV7-3 to TRBJ2-3, with 8 bases that match TRBD2. V was pared by 5 bases and J by 1 base, with 8 bases of the junction left unmatched. CDR3 length: 16 residues. Germline V gives CDR1 SGHTA, CDR2 FQGTGA. The CDR3, as DNA: TGTGCCAGCAGCCCCGGGACTAGAGGCGGCACAGATACGCAGTATTTT. It is translated as CASSPGTRGGTDTQYF.

The chain has TRBV5-1 and TRBJ1-1; 9 bases align to TRBD1. CDR1 and CDR2 from the germline V gene are SGHRS and YFSETQ. The CDR3 length is 12 residues. Trimming removed 4 bases from V and 10 bases from J; junction bases left unmatched: 5. The CDR3 loop reads CASSETTGGAFF. CDR3 nucleotide sequence: TGCGCCAGCAGCGAAACGACAGGGGGAGCTTTCTTT. Combining the CDR3 with reference TRBV5-1 and TRBJ1-1 gives the whole variable domain KAGVTQTPRYLIKTRGQQVTLSCSPISGHRSVSWYQQTPGQGLQFLFEYFSETQRNKGNFPGRFSGRQFSNSRSEMNVSTLELGDSALYLCASSETTGGAFFGQGTRLTVV.

The rearrangement uses TRBV6-2 or TRBV6-3 and TRBJ1-2, with unresolved D. Per germline, CDR1 MNHEY and CDR2 SVGEGT. The CDR3 runs 14 residues. The germline V and J ends were trimmed by 3 bases and 1 base, with 9 bases remaining between them. Here the CDR3 reads CASSYSGFNYGYTF. In DNA, the CDR3 is TGTGCCAGCAGTTATTCGGGTTTTAACTATGGCTACACCTTC.

This chain joins TRBV5-4 and TRBJ1-4, with 8 bases that match TRBD1. V gave up 4 bases and J gave up 12 bases; unmatched junction bases: 8. CDR1 is SGHNT, CDR2 YYREEE, per germline (reference sequence). The CDR3 consists of 13 residues. CDR3 residues: CASSVDREGELFF. The CDR3 DNA is TGTGCCAGCAGCGTGGACAGGGAGGGAGAACTGTTTTTT.

V is TRBV28 and J is TRBJ1-6; perhaps TRBD1 as D (6 bases). V shed 2 bases and J shed 8 bases, with 13 bases lying between them. Germline V gene sequence: CDR1 MDHEN, CDR2 SYDVKM. The CDR3 extends over 15 amino acids. The CDR3 DNA reads as TGTGCCAGCAGTTTAGGGGGCCGGGCGGATTCACCCCTCCACTTT. This codes for CASSLGGRADSPLHF.

The V and J genes are TRBV4-1 and TRBJ2-1, with a weak D call TRBD1 (6 bases). The CDR3 spans 14 residues. Germline values: CDR1 MGHRA, CDR2 YSYEKL. V was trimmed by 0 bases and J by 5 bases, leaving 8 bases between them. CDR3 nucleotides: TGCGCCAGCAGCCAAGACCCAGGGGACAATGAGCAGTTCTTC. Translation gives CASSQDPGDNEQFF.

The J gene is TRBJ1-2, the V gene TRBV7-3; 8 bases align to TRBD1. Unmatched junction bases numbered 9, after V lost 5 bases and J lost 7 bases. CDR1 is SGHTA, CDR2 FQGTGA, per germline. The CDR3 loop spans 14 amino acids. The CDR3 nucleotides are TGTGCCAGCAGCATTTTGGACAGGGATGGTGGCTACACCTTC. Protein sequence: CASSILDRDGGYTF.

This chain joins TRBV4-2 and TRBJ2-1, with D possibly being TRBD2 (6 bases). This CDR3 is 13 amino acids long. The V end lost 0 bases, the J end lost 9 bases, and 9 bases lay between the germline ends. Germline loops: CDR1 LGHNA, CDR2 YNFKEQ. CDR3 in DNA: TGTGCCAGCAGCCAAGAACTAGCAAGTGAGCAGTTCTTC. Translation: CASSQELASEQFF.

This rearrangement joins TRBV5-6 to TRBJ2-2; possible D gene TRBD1, 5 bases. The CDR3 is 15 residues long. CDR1 SGHDT and CDR2 YYEEEE come from the germline V gene. The V and J ends lost 0 bases and 1 base respectively, with 7 bases between them. The CDR3 region is CASSLVDRNTGELFF. The CDR3 nucleotides read TGTGCCAGCAGCTTGGTCGACAGGAACACCGGGGAGCTGTTTTTT.

J is TRBJ1-1 and V is TRBV7-2; 7 bases align to TRBD1. V dropped 1 base and J dropped 3; count of bases not matched to a gene: 2. CDR1 is SGHTA, CDR2 FQGNSA, per germline. CDR3 length: 14 amino acids. CDR3 DNA sequence: TGTGCCAGCAGCTTAGGGGACAGCTACACTGAAGCTTTCTTT. This translates into CASSLGDSYTEAFF.

The chain recombines TRBV9 with TRBJ2-3, with no clear D. This CDR3 is 14 amino acids long. V was clipped by 3 bases and J by 6 bases, with 14 bases between them. CDR1 and CDR2 from the germline V gene are SGDLS and YYNGEE. CDR3 DNA: TGTGCCAGCAGCGCCACCTCCTTCGGGGATACGCAGTATTTT. Translating gives CASSATSFGDTQYF.